These 18 T cell receptor beta chains share one sample of origin, sequenced in a study of shared clonotypes between healthy human individuals. Naive-designated CD8 cells lacked CD45RO, were positively enriched for CCR7, and omitted terminally differentiated effector memory CD45RA+ cells. Data came from immunoSEQ multiplex PCR; TCRdb stores just in-frame clones and leaves some out. Of about 680,000 clones listed, roughly 94% are singletons. The sequenced sample consisted of naive CD8+ T cells sorted from blood. These receptor sequences come from a man aged 30 to 39 in good health.

The V gene is TRBV27, the J gene TRBJ2-1; D unresolved. This CDR3 has 14 amino acids. Germline CDR1 and CDR2: MNHEY and SMNVEV (reference sequence). The V end was cut by 3 bases, the J end by 4 bases, with 10 bases between. The CDR3 spells CASSFSRLYNEQFF. CDR3 DNA: TGTGCCAGCAGTTTTTCCAGGCTGTACAATGAGCAGTTCTTC.

The chain uses TRBV29-1 and TRBJ2-5; D may be TRBD2 (5 bases). Germline CDR1 SQVTM, CDR2 ANQGSEA. With 1 base removed from V and 4 bases from J, the gap between germline ends came to 19 bases. The CDR3 covers 16 residues. CDR3 loop: CSVEGMGIGKGETQYF. For the CDR3, the DNA is TGCAGCGTTGAAGGGATGGGTATCGGGAAGGGAGAGACCCAGTACTTC.

The genes are TRBV29-1 and TRBJ1-1; D perhaps matches TRBD1 (6 bases). The CDR3 totals 12 residues. Germline lookup yields CDR1 SQVTM and CDR2 ANQGSEA. Trimming left V 8 bases short and J 3 bases short, with 13 bases between. CDR3 DNA sequence: TGCAGCTACAGGGACTTGGACACTGAAGCTTTCTTT. It encodes CSYRDLDTEAFF.

This clone was observed a single time. The chain links TRBV19 to TRBJ2-7, with D possibly TRBD1 on 6 matching bases. Germline values: CDR1 LNHDA, CDR2 SQIVND (reference sequence). The CDR3 loop spans 10 amino acids. The ends were cut back, 10 bases at V and 4 bases at J, with 8 bases in the middle. CDR3 DNA: TGTGCCACTACAGGGTACGAGCAGTACTTC. Residues: CATTGYEQYF.

The chain uses TRBV11-1 and TRBJ2-1; TRBD2 aligns across 10 bases. Germline-derived CDR1 and CDR2 are SGHAT and FQDESV (reference sequence). V gave up 2 bases and J gave up 3 bases; unmatched junction bases: 4. The CDR3 is made up of 16 amino acids. CDR3 bases: TGTGCCAGCAGCTTACAGCGGGAGGGCTTCTACAATGAGCAGTTCTTC. Translating it yields CASSLQREGFYNEQFF.

Concerning this clone: A read error may be the cause here, since a much bigger clone is one base away. Other DNA sequences from this sample encode an identical CDR3 as well. The chain uses TRBV6-5 and TRBJ2-7; the D is unclear. V dropped 5 bases and J dropped 1 base, with 3 bases sitting between them. Germline V gene data show CDR1 as MNHEY and CDR2 as SVGAGI. The CDR3 is made up of 11 amino acids. CDR3 in DNA: TGTGCCAGCAGTGGGTCCTACGAGCAGTACTTC. It translates to CASSGSYEQYF.

This clone was detected once. Other DNA sequences of this sample code for an identical CDR3. The V call is TRBV27, the J call TRBJ2-7; the D is unclear. This CDR3 is 13 amino acids long. Germline V gene sequence: CDR1 MNHEY, CDR2 SMNVEV (reference sequence). V lost 3 bases to trimming and J lost 0 bases, with 6 bases between them. CDR3 DNA: TGTGCCAGCAGTTTCACAGACTCCTACGAGCAGTACTTC. It yields the protein CASSFTDSYEQYF.

The chain couples TRBV15 to TRBJ2-3, with 9 nucleotides matching TRBD2. Germline lookup yields CDR1 LNHNV and CDR2 YYDKDF (reference sequence). V was clipped by 7 bases and J by 3 bases; unmatched bases: 11. CDR3 length: 16 residues. For the CDR3, the DNA is TGTGCCACCACCCTTAGCGGGAGCGTTGCAACAGATACGCAGTATTTT. Translating it yields CATTLSGSVATDTQYF.

This chain joins TRBV11-2 and TRBJ2-1; 12 bases agree with TRBD1. Germline loops: CDR1 SGHAT, CDR2 FQNNGV. Trimming cost V 4 bases and J 7 bases; bases outside gene matches: 11. The length of the CDR3 is 17 residues. The CDR3 DNA reads TGTGCCAGCAGCTCCTCTCCGGGACAGGGGGCGAGGAATGAGCAGTTCTTC. Translation: CASSSSPGQGARNEQFF.

The rearrangement uses TRBV19 and TRBJ1-1, with D perhaps matching TRBD1 (5 bases). The CDR3 sequence is 13 residues long. V was pared by 5 bases and J by 4 bases, with 11 bases between. From germline, CDR1 is LNHDA and CDR2 SQIVND (reference sequence). As DNA, the CDR3 is TGTGCCAGTAGTGAGGGGCCGGCCACTGAAGCTTTCTTT. This translates into CASSEGPATEAFF.

The rearrangement joins TRBV18 to TRBJ2-1; D not resolved. Germline CDR1 KGHSH, CDR2 LQKENI. CDR3 size: 14 residues. Deletions cut 0 bases from V and 4 bases from J, with 7 bases between. The CDR3 spells CASSPPISYNEQFF. CDR3 coding DNA: TGTGCCAGCTCACCACCGATCAGTTACAATGAGCAGTTCTTC.

A few counts support this clone. This chain joins TRBV7-9 and TRBJ2-1; TRBD2 is a possible D gene (6 bases). The CDR3 totals 12 residues. Germline V gene data show CDR1 as SEHNR and CDR2 as FQNEAQ (reference sequence). V gave up 4 bases and J gave up 9 bases, with 10 bases separating them. The CDR3 DNA follows: TGTGCCAGCAGCTCGGAGGGTAGTGAGCAGTTCTTC. Encoded protein: CASSSEGSEQFF.

V is TRBV9 and J is TRBJ2-5, with 12 bases aligning to TRBD2. V was pared by 3 bases and J by 5 bases, with 5 bases of the junction left unmatched. This CDR3 region has 15 residues. In germline, CDR1 is SGDLS, CDR2 YYNGEE. The CDR3 DNA sequence: TGTGCCAGCAGCGCCACTAGCGGGAGGCGGGAGACCCAGTACTTC. This sequence encodes CASSATSGRRETQYF.

The CDR3, as DNA: TGTGCCAGCAGCTTCGGGGCACTCGACAGAGTCCTTAATGAAAAACTGTTTTTT. It specifies CASSFGALDRVLNEKLFF. The rearrangement joins TRBV11-2 to TRBJ1-4; weak D call: TRBD1 (5 bases). V was clipped by 3 bases and J by 4 bases, with 21 bases between them. CDR1 is SGHAT, CDR2 FQNNGV, per germline. This CDR3 is 18 amino acids long.

The J gene is TRBJ2-1, the V gene TRBV5-4, with no clear D. Trimming cost V 1 base and J 7 bases, with 3 bases left between them. CDR3 length equals 11 residues. Germline values: CDR1 SGHNT, CDR2 YYREEE (reference sequence). This CDR3 is CASSLTNEQFF. As DNA, the CDR3 is TGTGCCAGCAGCTTGACTAATGAGCAGTTCTTC.

The rearrangement joins TRBV29-1 to TRBJ1-2, with D perhaps TRBD1 (6 bases). The V and J ends lost 0 bases and 7 bases respectively, with 18 bases between them. Germline V lookup: CDR1 SQVTM, CDR2 ANQGSEA. This CDR3 comprises 15 residues. CDR3 nucleotide sequence: TGCAGCGTTGAAGATCACGAGGGGGGATTGGGTGGCTACACCTTC. It encodes CSVEDHEGGLGGYTF. Full variable domain (missing parts from reference TRBV29-1 and TRBJ1-2): SAVISQKPSRDICQRGTSLTIQCQVDSQVTMMFWYRQQPGQSLTLIATANQGSEATYESGFVIDKFPISRPNLTFSTLTVSNMSPEDSSIYLCSVEDHEGGLGGYTFGSGTRLTVV.

This clone was seen only once. Other DNA sequences in this specimen translate into the identical CDR3. This sequence joins TRBV27 and TRBJ2-1; possibly TRBD2 for D (6 bases). Trimming took 0 bases from V and 4 from J, leaving 10 bases between them. CDR3 size: 15 residues. The V gene's germline CDR1 is MNHEY and CDR2 SMNVEV (reference sequence). The CDR3 nucleotides are TGTGCCAGCAGTTTATCCCGGGACTCATACAATGAGCAGTTCTTC. This codes for CASSLSRDSYNEQFF.

The chain recombines TRBV7-9 with TRBJ1-2; D is unresolved. CDR1 is SEHNR and CDR2 is FQNEAQ in the germline V gene (reference sequence). This CDR3 spans 13 amino acids. V dropped 2 bases and J dropped 5 bases, with 9 bases sitting between them. The CDR3 coding sequence is TGTGCCAGCAGCTTATTGACAACGTATGGCTACACCTTC. Translation: CASSLLTTYGYTF.